The 32 T cell receptor beta chains presented below share a single source sample, sequenced in a study of shared clonotypes between healthy human individuals. Profiling relied on immunoSEQ multiplex PCR, and the TCRdb table lists in-frame clones only, not all of them. The table has roughly 2.4 million clones, 95% seen once. The specimen sequenced was naive CD4+ T cells sorted from blood. Stated subset: CD45RA+ positively selected. Receptor source: a man between 18 and 35 years old in good health.

The chain uses TRBV6-4 and TRBJ2-2; the D gene is possibly TRBD1 (6 bases). In germline, CDR1 is MRHNA, CDR2 SNTAGT. There are 19 residues in the CDR3. Trimming removed 6 bases at V and 0 bases at J, with 23 bases between. CDR3 nucleotides: TGTGCCAGCAGCCGGAGGATACAGGGAACGTCACCGAACACCGGGGAGCTGTTTTTT. Translating gives CASSRRIQGTSPNTGELFF.

This clone has only one observation. This chain joins TRBV5-4 and TRBJ2-2; 7 nucleotides match TRBD1. Germline values: CDR1 SGHNT, CDR2 YYREEE (reference sequence). The CDR3 runs 15 residues. The V and J ends lost 3 bases and 1 base, in that order; junction bases with no gene match: 3. In DNA form, the CDR3 reads TGTGCCAGCAGCTGGGGACAGCAGAACACCGGGGAGCTGTTTTTT. Its translation is CASSWGQQNTGELFF.

This clone was detected only once. The chain links TRBV27 to TRBJ2-1, with TRBD2 matching 10 bases. Per the germline V gene, CDR1 is MNHEY and CDR2 is SMNVEV (reference sequence). The CDR3 is made up of 15 amino acids. J was trimmed by 10 bases and V by 5 bases; bases with no gene match: 11. In DNA form, the CDR3 reads TGTGCCAGCAGTATTAGCGGGGGGTCCTACGGGGAGCAGTTCTTC. The encoded protein is CASSISGGSYGEQFF.

V and J are TRBV4-3 and TRBJ2-1; D is possibly TRBD2 (6 bases). Germline V CDR1 and CDR2: LGHNA, YSLEER. V was pared by 3 bases and J by 2 bases, with 14 bases between. This CDR3 is built from 16 residues. In DNA form, the CDR3 reads TGCGCCAGCAGCCAGGAGGGGTTAGGCCCCTACAATGAGCAGTTCTTC. Translating gives CASSQEGLGPYNEQFF.

This chain uses TRBV6-5 with TRBJ1-1, with a weak D call TRBD1 (5 bases). V lost 6 bases and J lost 5, with 13 bases in between. The CDR3 spans 13 residues. Germline CDR1 MNHEY, CDR2 SVGAGI. For the CDR3, the DNA is TGTGCCAGCAGCGTTGGGGCGCGGACTGAAGCTTTCTTT. Protein sequence: CASSVGARTEAFF.

This clone was detected only once. This may be a read error, as it is one base from a much larger clone. The identical CDR3 is also encoded by other nucleotide sequences in the sample. The rearrangement links TRBV5-1 to TRBJ1-5, with D possibly TRBD1 on 5 matching bases. Germline-derived CDR1 and CDR2 are SGHRS and YFSETQ. V lost 0 bases and J lost 2, with 9 bases in between. The CDR3 loop spans 15 amino acids. The CDR3 region is CASSLEGVGNQPQHF. The CDR3 DNA reads TGCGCCAGCAGCTTGGAAGGGGTTGGCAATCAGCCCCAGCATTTT.

This sequence joins TRBV5-4 and TRBJ1-3; 8 nucleotides align to TRBD1. Trimming at V came to 2 bases and at J to 4 bases, leaving 2 bases not matched to a gene. Germline V gives CDR1 SGHNT, CDR2 YYREEE (reference sequence). The CDR3 totals 14 residues. The DNA of the CDR3 is TGTGCCAGCAGCTTCAGGGGGCTAGGAAACACCATATATTTT. Protein: CASSFRGLGNTIYF.

V usage is TRBV2 and J usage is TRBJ2-2, with 9 bases identical to TRBD1. CDR1 is SNHLY and CDR2 is FYNNEI in the germline V gene. The CDR3 contains 15 residues. V lost 5 bases, J lost 4 bases, and 5 bases stayed unmatched. CDR3 in amino acids: CASSPGQGPTGELFF. Here the CDR3 DNA reads TGTGCCAGCAGTCCGGGACAGGGTCCCACCGGGGAGCTGTTTTTT.

This clone appeared a single time. The V gene is TRBV5-4, the J gene TRBJ2-3; a possible D gene is TRBD1 (5 bases). This CDR3 is built from 15 residues. From germline, CDR1 is SGHNT and CDR2 YYREEE (reference sequence). Between the trimmed V and J ends, which lost 4 bases and 4 bases, there was a span of 16 bases. CDR3 in amino acids: CASSAQGAGADTQYF. The CDR3 DNA reads as TGTGCCAGCAGCGCTCAAGGGGCAGGCGCAGATACGCAGTATTTT.

The chain links TRBV6-6 to TRBJ2-3; TRBD1 aligns across 8 bases. Germline trimming cut 7 bases from V and 3 bases from J; bases unmatched to any gene: 9. Germline assignment: CDR1 MNHNY and CDR2 SVGAGI (reference sequence). The length of the CDR3 is 15 residues. CDR3 sequence: CASKGPGTGTDTQYF. In nucleotides, the CDR3 is TGTGCCAGCAAGGGACCCGGGACAGGTACAGATACGCAGTATTTT.

The J gene is TRBJ2-2, the V gene TRBV7-6, with D possibly TRBD2 on 6 matching bases. This CDR3 has 17 amino acids. Trimming took off 0 bases at V and 3 bases at J, with 14 bases between the two ends. Germline V gene lookup returns CDR1 SGHVS and CDR2 FNYEAQ. The CDR3 loop reads CASSLALAGYDTGELFF. Written as DNA, the CDR3 is TGTGCCAGCAGCTTAGCCTTGGCGGGATATGACACCGGGGAGCTGTTTTTT. Looking up the rest from reference TRBV7-6 and TRBJ2-2 gives the full variable domain: GAGVSQSPRYKVTKRGQDVALRCDPISGHVSLYWYRQALGQGPEFLTYFNYEAQQDKSGLPNDRFSAERPEGSISTLTIQRTEQRDSAMYRCASSLALAGYDTGELFFGEGSRLTVL.

The genes are TRBV6-1 and TRBJ2-1, with D possibly TRBD1 on 6 matching bases. Deletions cut 6 bases from V and 10 bases from J, with 13 bases between. The germline V gene has CDR1 MNHNS and CDR2 SASEGT. The CDR3 extends over 12 amino acids. The CDR3 loop reads CASRNRVGEQFF. The CDR3 DNA sequence: TGTGCCAGCAGAAACAGGGTCGGAGAGCAGTTCTTC.

CDR3 coding DNA: TGTGCCAGCAGTTTAACCCCGTGGGGAAATGAAAAACTGTTTTTT. This codes for CASSLTPWGNEKLFF. This chain joins TRBV28 and TRBJ1-4; no reliable D call. CDR3 length: 15 amino acids. Germline V lookup: CDR1 MDHEN, CDR2 SYDVKM. The ends were cut back, 2 bases at V and 5 bases at J, with 12 bases in the middle.

The chain couples TRBV4-1 to TRBJ2-2; 9 bases fit TRBD2. The germline CDR1 and CDR2 sequences are MGHRA and YSYEKL. The CDR3 has 15 residues. Trimming at V came to 1 base and at J to 7 bases, leaving 4 bases not matched to a gene. The chain's CDR3 is CASSQGLAEVGELFF. CDR3 coding DNA: TGCGCCAGCAGCCAAGGACTAGCGGAGGTCGGGGAGCTGTTTTTT.

The chain employs TRBV6-1 and TRBJ1-5; D is perhaps TRBD1 (6 bases). In germline, CDR1 is MNHNS, CDR2 SASEGT. The ends were cut back, 6 bases at V and 6 bases at J, with 18 bases in the middle. This CDR3 has 15 amino acids. The CDR3 spells CASSPQGVVGQPQHF. The CDR3 DNA reads as TGTGCCAGCAGCCCACAGGGAGTCGTAGGTCAGCCCCAGCATTTT.

This clone was seen once. J is TRBJ1-5 and V is TRBV7-2; 7 positions match TRBD1. The CDR3 contains 15 residues. The junction had 4 bases not matched to a gene; V was cut back by 5 bases and J by 0 bases. The germline CDR1 and CDR2 sequences are SGHTA and FQGNSA. The CDR3 coding sequence is TGTGCCAGCAGCCCAGGGGGGAATAGCAATCAGCCCCAGCATTTT. Amino acid sequence: CASSPGGNSNQPQHF.

The chain couples TRBV5-1 to TRBJ2-5; D is ambiguous. V was shortened by 5 bases and J by 5 bases, with 16 bases between the two germline ends. The CDR3 sequence is 14 residues long. In germline, CDR1 is SGHRS, CDR2 YFSETQ. The CDR3 bases are TGCGCCAGCAGTTATACACCAAATATGGAGACCCAGTACTTC. Its protein product is CASSYTPNMETQYF. The full variable domain, completed using reference TRBV5-1 and TRBJ2-5, is KAGVTQTPRYLIKTRGQQVTLSCSPISGHRSVSWYQQTPGQGLQFLFEYFSETQRNKGNFPGRFSGRQFSNSRSEMNVSTLELGDSALYLCASSYTPNMETQYFGPGTRLLVL.

The gene calls are TRBV7-2 and TRBJ1-2; D is uncertain. This CDR3 has 14 residues. Trimming took off 5 bases at V and 4 bases at J, with 14 bases between the two ends. Germline values: CDR1 SGHTA, CDR2 FQGNSA. For the CDR3, the DNA is TGTGCCAGCAGCCCCCGGACTCCCGTCTATGGCTACACCTTC. Encoded protein: CASSPRTPVYGYTF.

The rearrangement links TRBV10-1 to TRBJ2-5; the match to TRBD2 covers 7 bases. In germline, CDR1 is WNHNN, CDR2 SYGVQD (reference sequence). Unmatched junction bases numbered 3, after V lost 10 bases and J lost 4 bases. This CDR3 comprises 11 residues. The CDR3 region has the DNA TGCGCCACCGGACTAGTAGAGACCCAGTACTTC. It encodes CATGLVETQYF.

V is TRBV5-4 and J is TRBJ1-5; 9 bases align to TRBD1. CDR3 length equals 15 residues. Per the germline V gene, CDR1 is SGHNT and CDR2 is YYREEE (reference sequence). J lost 1 base, V lost 4 bases, and 3 bases had no gene match. CDR3: CASSMDRGSNQPQHF. The CDR3 DNA is TGTGCCAGCAGCATGGACAGGGGAAGCAATCAGCCCCAGCATTTT.

The chain couples TRBV6-6 to TRBJ1-1; no clear D gene. The germline CDR1 and CDR2 sequences are MNHNY and SVGAGI (reference sequence). V dropped 6 bases and J dropped 1 base, with 15 bases sitting between them. The CDR3 loop spans 15 amino acids. As DNA, the CDR3 is TGTGCCAGCAGCTTTGGGAATGTCGCGAACACTGAAGCTTTCTTT. This codes for CASSFGNVANTEAFF.

The chain uses TRBV6-5 and TRBJ2-5; TRBD1 matches 9 bases. The CDR3 is 15 residues long. J lost 5 bases, V lost 4 bases, and 8 bases had no gene match. Germline assignment: CDR1 MNHEY and CDR2 SVGAGI. The CDR3 bases are TGTGCCAGCAGTTCATTCGGGACAGGGAGCGAGACCCAGTACTTC. Amino acid sequence: CASSSFGTGSETQYF.

The chain carries TRBV7-9 and TRBJ2-5, with 13 positions matching TRBD2. This CDR3 has 17 residues. Per germline, CDR1 SEHNR and CDR2 FQNEAQ (reference sequence). Trimming at V came to 4 bases and at J to 5 bases, leaving 10 bases not matched to a gene. CDR3 residues: CASSYGLAGAQGETQYF. The CDR3 nucleotides are TGTGCCAGCAGCTACGGACTAGCGGGGGCACAAGGGGAGACCCAGTACTTC.

The chain has TRBV5-6 and TRBJ2-1; 10 nucleotides match TRBD2. Germline V lookup: CDR1 SGHDT, CDR2 YYEEEE. This CDR3 has 15 residues. Trimming removed 0 bases from V and 7 bases from J; junction bases left unmatched: 4. The CDR3 here is CASSLVRTSGNEQFF. CDR3 coding DNA: TGTGCCAGCAGCTTGGTCCGGACTAGCGGTAATGAGCAGTTCTTC.

This chain links TRBV5-1 with TRBJ2-2, with D perhaps matching TRBD1 (6 bases). V was clipped by 0 bases and J by 6 bases, with 12 bases between them. Per the germline V gene, CDR1 is SGHRS and CDR2 is YFSETQ. CDR3 size: 15 residues. The CDR3 region has the DNA TGCGCCAGCAGCTTGGACAGGGTTATCGCCGGGGAGCTGTTTTTT. This codes for CASSLDRVIAGELFF.

V is TRBV6-1 and J is TRBJ1-2; D call uncertain. The ends were cut back, 3 bases at V and 1 base at J, with 9 bases in the middle. Germline V CDR1 and CDR2: MNHNS, SASEGT. CDR3 length equals 14 residues. The DNA of the CDR3 is TGTGCCAGCAGTGACAGGAGAGATAACTATGGCTACACCTTC. It codes for CASSDRRDNYGYTF.

The V gene is TRBV5-1, the J gene TRBJ2-1; 9 nucleotides agree with TRBD2. The CDR3 extends over 16 amino acids. V lost 0 bases and J lost 10; bases outside the gene matches: 11. CDR1 is SGHRS and CDR2 is YFSETQ in the germline V gene. CDR3: CASSLGGGRALGEQFF. In nucleotides, the CDR3 is TGCGCCAGCAGCTTGGGCGGCGGGAGGGCCCTCGGCGAGCAGTTCTTC.

The genes are TRBV18 and TRBJ1-1, with unresolved D. The CDR3 sequence is 13 residues long. The germline V gene encodes CDR1 KGHSH and CDR2 LQKENI. V was shortened by 6 bases and J by 0 bases, with 8 bases between the two germline ends. CDR3 protein: CASSLHMNTEAFF. CDR3 in DNA: TGTGCCAGCTCGCTACATATGAACACTGAAGCTTTCTTT. The complete variable domain, with remaining parts taken from reference TRBV18 and TRBJ1-1, reads NAGVMQNPRHLVRRRGQEARLRCSPMKGHSHVYWYRQLPEEGLKFMVYLQKENIIDESGMPKERFSAEFPKEGPSILRIQQVVRGDSAAYFCASSLHMNTEAFFGQGTRLTVV.

This chain links TRBV30 with TRBJ2-3, with TRBD1 identical over 9 bases. CDR1 GTSNPN and CDR2 SVGIG come from the germline V gene (reference sequence). The CDR3 has 15 residues. Unmatched junction bases numbered 6, after V lost 2 bases and J lost 3 bases. DNA for the CDR3: TGTGCCTGGAGTAAACAGGGGGCTCGGACAGATACGCAGTATTTT. Its protein product is CAWSKQGARTDTQYF.

The chain uses TRBV13 and TRBJ2-5, with 11 bases matching TRBD1. The germline CDR1 and CDR2 sequences are PRHDT and FYEKMQ (reference sequence). This CDR3 has 16 residues. J lost 4 bases, V lost 4 bases, and 8 bases had no gene match. The chain's CDR3 is CASSYGQGAKVETQYF. The CDR3 DNA sequence: TGTGCCAGCAGCTACGGACAGGGGGCGAAGGTAGAGACCCAGTACTTC.

J is TRBJ1-5 and V is TRBV19, with a possible D match to TRBD1 (5 bases). There are 15 residues in the CDR3. CDR1 LNHDA and CDR2 SQIVND come from the germline V gene (reference sequence). Trimming removed 5 bases at V and 2 bases at J, with 13 bases between. CDR3 loop: CASSEFRGGNQPQHF. The CDR3 nucleotides are TGTGCCAGTAGTGAATTTAGGGGTGGCAATCAGCCCCAGCATTTT.

This chain joins TRBV30 and TRBJ1-5; D perhaps matches TRBD1 (6 bases). This CDR3 region has 17 residues. V was trimmed by 5 bases and J by 3 bases, leaving 23 bases between them. Germline V gene sequence: CDR1 GTSNPN, CDR2 SVGIG (reference sequence). The CDR3 DNA sequence: TGTGCCTGGTCTAGGGGAAAGACGGACAGAAACAATCAGCCCCAGCATTTT. Amino acids: CAWSRGKTDRNNQPQHF.